These T cell receptor beta chains were read from a single sample in a study of identical twins. TCRdb processed the 5' RACE reads anew with MiXCR; each CDR3 protein has one entry. In the table there are hundreds of thousands of distinct CDR3 sequences, 9% to 15% of which are singletons. The same sample was also used in a study of yellow fever vaccine responses in identical twins.

The sequencing input was PBMCs. The receptors originated from a woman younger than 30 in good health. Each CDR3 is given with its conserved first and last residue. Each record gives: clone size, V gene, D gene, J gene, CDR3 protein, CDR3 DNA. The D gene is left open where the match is weak. Rows may omit the clone size; those that give it use once, few, many or a size class.

clone_size: few
v_call: TRBV7-7
d_call: TRBD1
j_call: TRBJ2-1
cdr3_aa: CASSQSRTGNNEQFF
cdr3_nt: TGTGCCAGCAGCCAATCTCGGACAGGAAACAATGAGCAGTTCTTC

clone_size: many
v_call: TRBV12-3/TRBV12-4
d_call: TRBD1
j_call: TRBJ1-6
cdr3_aa: CASSSTRQGSPLHF
cdr3_nt: TGTGCCAGCAGTTCCACTAGACAGGGTTCACCCCTCCACTTT

clone_size: few
v_call: TRBV7-9
d_call: TRBD1
j_call: TRBJ2-3
cdr3_aa: CASSWGTGVGDTQYF
cdr3_nt: TGTGCCAGCAGCTGGGGGACAGGGGTTGGAGATACGCAGTATTTT

clone_size: few
v_call: TRBV20-1
d_call: NA
j_call: TRBJ1-1
cdr3_aa: CSARDPPTEAFF
cdr3_nt: TGCAGTGCTAGAGATCCCCCCACTGAAGCTTTCTTT

clone_size: many
v_call: TRBV6-6
d_call: TRBD1
j_call: TRBJ2-5
cdr3_aa: CASDRGRETQYF
cdr3_nt: TGTGCCAGCGACAGGGGTCGGGAGACCCAGTACTTC

clone_size: few
v_call: TRBV12-3/TRBV12-4
d_call: TRBD2
j_call: TRBJ2-2
cdr3_aa: CASRGKAGVSSAGELFF
cdr3_nt: TGTGCCAGCAGGGGGAAAGCGGGGGTATCAAGCGCCGGGGAGCTGTTTTTT

clone_size: few
v_call: TRBV5-6
d_call: NA
j_call: TRBJ2-5
cdr3_aa: CASSYRQDQETQYF
cdr3_nt: TGTGCCAGCAGCTACCGACAAGACCAAGAGACCCAGTACTTC

clone_size: NA
v_call: TRBV29-1
d_call: NA
j_call: TRBJ2-4
cdr3_aa: CSVAVGDSSGNIQYF
cdr3_nt: TGCAGCGTTGCTGTAGGGGACTCCTCAGGCAACATTCAGTACTTC

clone_size: few
v_call: TRBV12-3/TRBV12-4
d_call: NA
j_call: TRBJ1-3
cdr3_aa: CASSLGTRGLRNTIYF
cdr3_nt: TGTGCCAGCAGTTTAGGGACTCGCGGTCTTCGGAACACCATATATTTT

clone_size: few
v_call: TRBV2
d_call: NA
j_call: TRBJ2-5
cdr3_aa: CASSEAPGRETQYF
cdr3_nt: TGTGCCAGCAGTGAAGCCCCAGGGCGGGAGACCCAGTACTTC

clone_size: many
v_call: TRBV24-1
d_call: TRBD2
j_call: TRBJ2-1
cdr3_aa: CATSPTPGLAGTNEQFF
cdr3_nt: TGTGCCACCTCCCCTACGCCGGGACTAGCGGGAACAAATGAGCAGTTCTTC

clone_size: NA
v_call: TRBV5-1
d_call: NA
j_call: TRBJ2-3
cdr3_aa: CASSPSLNSYTDTQYF
cdr3_nt: TGCGCCAGCAGCCCATCTTTAAACTCATACACAGATACGCAGTATTTT

clone_size: few
v_call: TRBV20-1
d_call: NA
j_call: TRBJ2-1
cdr3_aa: CSASSILNEQFF
cdr3_nt: TGCAGTGCTAGTAGTATCCTCAATGAGCAGTTCTTC

clone_size: NA
v_call: TRBV20-1
d_call: TRBD2
j_call: TRBJ2-1
cdr3_aa: CSGGKAGVYNEQFF
cdr3_nt: TGCAGCGGTGGAAAAGCGGGAGTTTACAATGAGCAGTTCTTC

clone_size: NA
v_call: TRBV19
d_call: NA
j_call: TRBJ1-1
cdr3_aa: CASLQDLNTEAFF
cdr3_nt: TGTGCCAGCTTACAGGACCTGAACACTGAAGCTTTCTTT

clone_size: many
v_call: TRBV6-1
d_call: NA
j_call: TRBJ1-2
cdr3_aa: CASSELAGLVRGYGYTF
cdr3_nt: TGTGCCAGCAGTGAATTGGCAGGCCTTGTAAGGGGCTATGGCTACACCTTC

clone_size: few
v_call: TRBV4-1
d_call: TRBD2
j_call: TRBJ2-3
cdr3_aa: CASSQVTAGGRGTDTQYF
cdr3_nt: TGCGCCAGCAGCCAAGTTACTGCGGGGGGGCGGGGCACAGATACGCAGTATTTT

clone_size: NA
v_call: TRBV25-1
d_call: TRBD1
j_call: TRBJ1-3
cdr3_aa: CASSQRGVGQGWNTIYF
cdr3_nt: TGTGCCAGCAGTCAAAGGGGAGTGGGACAGGGTTGGAACACCATATATTTT

clone_size: few
v_call: TRBV11-2
d_call: NA
j_call: TRBJ2-3
cdr3_aa: CASSPDSAGADTQYF
cdr3_nt: TGTGCCAGCAGCCCTGACTCCGCCGGAGCAGATACGCAGTATTTT

clone_size: NA
v_call: TRBV24-1
d_call: NA
j_call: TRBJ2-2
cdr3_aa: CATSDKTRDTGELFF
cdr3_nt: TGTGCCACCAGTGATAAGACTAGGGACACCGGGGAGCTGTTTTTT

clone_size: many
v_call: TRBV12-3/TRBV12-4
d_call: NA
j_call: TRBJ2-2
cdr3_aa: CASSSTGTTHTGELFF
cdr3_nt: TGTGCCAGCAGTTCCACCGGGACGACTCACACCGGGGAGCTGTTTTTT

clone_size: many
v_call: TRBV6-5
d_call: NA
j_call: TRBJ2-1
cdr3_aa: CASSYDRSSYNEQFF
cdr3_nt: TGTGCCAGCAGTTACGATCGGAGCTCCTACAATGAGCAGTTCTTC

clone_size: few
v_call: TRBV4-1
d_call: NA
j_call: TRBJ2-7
cdr3_aa: CASSQVLSSTVREQYF
cdr3_nt: TGCGCCAGCAGCCAAGTTCTTTCGAGCACGGTCCGGGAGCAGTACTTC

clone_size: few
v_call: TRBV5-1
d_call: NA
j_call: TRBJ2-5
cdr3_aa: CASNRATSALETQYF
cdr3_nt: TGCGCCAGCAACAGGGCCACTAGCGCTTTAGAGACCCAGTACTTC

clone_size: few
v_call: TRBV2
d_call: NA
j_call: TRBJ2-7
cdr3_aa: CASSGTSPYEQYF
cdr3_nt: TGTGCCAGCAGTGGGACTTCACCCTACGAGCAGTACTTC

clone_size: NA
v_call: TRBV5-1
d_call: NA
j_call: TRBJ2-2
cdr3_aa: CASSPTDMNTGELFF
cdr3_nt: TGCGCCAGCAGCCCCACCGACATGAACACCGGGGAGCTGTTTTTT

clone_size: many
v_call: TRBV11-1
d_call: NA
j_call: TRBJ2-7
cdr3_aa: CASSLDQGVYEQYF
cdr3_nt: TGTGCCAGCAGCTTAGATCAAGGGGTCTACGAGCAGTACTTC

clone_size: NA
v_call: TRBV6-2/TRBV6-3
d_call: TRBD1
j_call: TRBJ2-5
cdr3_aa: CASSYERAGGNLAWKTQYF
cdr3_nt: TGTGCCAGCAGTTACGAACGGGCAGGGGGAAACCTCGCTTGGAAGACCCAGTACTTC

clone_size: few
v_call: TRBV29-1
d_call: NA
j_call: TRBJ2-2
cdr3_aa: CSVPTGFANTGELFF
cdr3_nt: TGCAGCGTCCCCACAGGGTTCGCGAACACCGGGGAGCTGTTTTTT

clone_size: few
v_call: TRBV5-1
d_call: NA
j_call: TRBJ2-5
cdr3_aa: CASTPAGLQETQYF
cdr3_nt: TGCGCCAGCACCCCAGCGGGTTTGCAAGAGACCCAGTACTTC

clone_size: few
v_call: TRBV20-1
d_call: NA
j_call: TRBJ2-1
cdr3_aa: CSALSVTNSYNEQFF
cdr3_nt: TGCAGTGCACTATCGGTGACTAACTCCTACAATGAGCAGTTCTTC

clone_size: few
v_call: TRBV5-1
d_call: TRBD1
j_call: TRBJ2-1
cdr3_aa: CASSLARTGNPHNEQFF
cdr3_nt: TGCGCCAGCAGCTTGGCAAGGACAGGGAATCCCCACAATGAGCAGTTCTTC

clone_size: few
v_call: TRBV20-1
d_call: TRBD1
j_call: TRBJ1-1
cdr3_aa: CSAIRDRGLDTEAFF
cdr3_nt: TGCAGTGCTATACGAGACAGGGGGCTGGACACTGAAGCTTTCTTT

clone_size: NA
v_call: TRBV6-1
d_call: TRBD1
j_call: TRBJ1-2
cdr3_aa: CASSQRYGQENYGYTF
cdr3_nt: TGTGCCAGCAGCCAAAGATACGGACAGGAGAACTATGGCTACACCTTC

clone_size: few
v_call: TRBV20-1
d_call: TRBD2
j_call: TRBJ2-3
cdr3_aa: CSARMLAGDTDTQYF
cdr3_nt: TGCAGTGCGAGAATGTTAGCGGGAGACACAGATACGCAGTATTTT

clone_size: NA
v_call: TRBV12-3/TRBV12-4
d_call: NA
j_call: TRBJ1-2
cdr3_aa: CASSPTGTGYTF
cdr3_nt: TGTGCCAGCAGTCCTACAGGGACTGGCTACACCTTC

clone_size: NA
v_call: TRBV20-1
d_call: NA
j_call: TRBJ2-3
cdr3_aa: CSALKMTDTQYF
cdr3_nt: TGCAGTGCTCTTAAAATGACAGATACGCAGTATTTT

clone_size: few
v_call: TRBV20-1
d_call: NA
j_call: TRBJ2-3
cdr3_aa: CSAGASSTDTQYF
cdr3_nt: TGCAGTGCAGGGGCGTCTAGCACAGATACGCAGTATTTT

clone_size: NA
v_call: TRBV28
d_call: TRBD2
j_call: TRBJ2-4
cdr3_aa: CASRSGGIYIQYF
cdr3_nt: TGTGCCAGCAGGTCGGGAGGGATCTACATTCAGTACTTC

clone_size: few
v_call: TRBV5-1
d_call: NA
j_call: TRBJ2-1
cdr3_aa: CASSGLAPNNEQFF
cdr3_nt: TGCGCCAGCAGCGGCCTAGCACCTAACAATGAGCAGTTCTTC

clone_size: NA
v_call: TRBV9
d_call: NA
j_call: TRBJ2-3
cdr3_aa: CASSAHRAGTDTQYF
cdr3_nt: TGTGCCAGCAGCGCACACAGGGCTGGCACAGATACGCAGTATTTT

clone_size: few
v_call: TRBV3-1
d_call: NA
j_call: TRBJ2-3
cdr3_aa: CASSSVTAGDTQYF
cdr3_nt: TGTGCCAGCAGCTCAGTGACAGCGGGAGATACGCAGTATTTT

clone_size: NA
v_call: TRBV20-1
d_call: TRBD1
j_call: TRBJ2-5
cdr3_aa: CSAGRDRGSKTQYF
cdr3_nt: TGCAGTGCTGGCCGGGACAGGGGTTCCAAGACCCAGTACTTC

clone_size: NA
v_call: TRBV3-1
d_call: NA
j_call: TRBJ2-7
cdr3_aa: CASAGPNSYEQYF
cdr3_nt: TGTGCCAGCGCGGGACCTAACTCCTACGAGCAGTACTTC

clone_size: few
v_call: TRBV12-3/TRBV12-4
d_call: TRBD1
j_call: TRBJ2-7
cdr3_aa: CASRKGQGYYEQYF
cdr3_nt: TGTGCCAGCAGGAAGGGACAGGGTTACTACGAGCAGTACTTC

clone_size: NA
v_call: TRBV4-1
d_call: NA
j_call: TRBJ2-5
cdr3_aa: CASSQVPTETQYF
cdr3_nt: TGCGCCAGCAGCCAAGTCCCCACAGAGACCCAGTACTTC

clone_size: few
v_call: TRBV20-1
d_call: NA
j_call: TRBJ2-7
cdr3_aa: CSAKNFDEQYF
cdr3_nt: TGCAGTGCCAAAAACTTCGACGAGCAGTACTTC

clone_size: NA
v_call: TRBV2
d_call: NA
j_call: TRBJ2-5
cdr3_aa: CASSETDGRTPQETQYF
cdr3_nt: TGTGCCAGCAGTGAAACGGACGGAAGAACTCCCCAAGAGACCCAGTACTTC

clone_size: NA
v_call: TRBV7-9
d_call: NA
j_call: TRBJ1-4
cdr3_aa: CASREQGPEKLFF
cdr3_nt: TGTGCCAGCAGGGAGCAGGGCCCCGAAAAACTGTTTTTT

clone_size: NA
v_call: TRBV3-1
d_call: NA
j_call: TRBJ1-2
cdr3_aa: CASSQGPGYGYTF
cdr3_nt: TGTGCCAGCAGCCAGGGGCCCGGCTATGGCTACACCTTC

clone_size: NA
v_call: TRBV5-1
d_call: NA
j_call: TRBJ2-1
cdr3_aa: CATKGATSSGEQFF
cdr3_nt: TGCGCCACCAAAGGGGCTACCTCTTCGGGTGAGCAGTTCTTC

clone_size: few
v_call: TRBV27
d_call: NA
j_call: TRBJ2-1
cdr3_aa: CASSPTPGGSYNEQFF
cdr3_nt: TGTGCCAGCAGTCCCACCCCAGGGGGGTCCTACAATGAGCAGTTCTTC

clone_size: NA
v_call: TRBV12-3/TRBV12-4
d_call: TRBD2
j_call: TRBJ2-1
cdr3_aa: CASSLGRLAGVVNEQFF
cdr3_nt: TGTGCCAGCAGTTTGGGGAGACTAGCGGGAGTGGTCAATGAGCAGTTCTTC

clone_size: many
v_call: TRBV28
d_call: TRBD2
j_call: TRBJ2-7
cdr3_aa: CASSYPGLAGQYF
cdr3_nt: TGTGCCAGCAGTTATCCCGGACTAGCTGGGCAGTACTTC